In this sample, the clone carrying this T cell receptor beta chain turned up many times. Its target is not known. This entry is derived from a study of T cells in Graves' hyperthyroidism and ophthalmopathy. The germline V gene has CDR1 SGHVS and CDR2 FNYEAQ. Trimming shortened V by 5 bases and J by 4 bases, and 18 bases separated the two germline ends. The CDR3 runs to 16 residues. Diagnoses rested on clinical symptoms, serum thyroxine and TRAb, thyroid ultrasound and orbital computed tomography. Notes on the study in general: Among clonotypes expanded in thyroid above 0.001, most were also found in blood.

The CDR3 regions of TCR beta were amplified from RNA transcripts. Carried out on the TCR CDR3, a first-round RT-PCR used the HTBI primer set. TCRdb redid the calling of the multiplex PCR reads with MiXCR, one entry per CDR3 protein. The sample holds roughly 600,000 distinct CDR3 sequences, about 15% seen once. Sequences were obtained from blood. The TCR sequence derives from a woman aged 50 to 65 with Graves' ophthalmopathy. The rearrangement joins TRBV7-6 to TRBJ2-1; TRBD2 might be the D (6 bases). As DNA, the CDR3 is TGTGCCAGCAGCGATCGACTAGGCGGGATTTACAATGAGCAGTTCTTC. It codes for CASSDRLGGIYNEQFF.